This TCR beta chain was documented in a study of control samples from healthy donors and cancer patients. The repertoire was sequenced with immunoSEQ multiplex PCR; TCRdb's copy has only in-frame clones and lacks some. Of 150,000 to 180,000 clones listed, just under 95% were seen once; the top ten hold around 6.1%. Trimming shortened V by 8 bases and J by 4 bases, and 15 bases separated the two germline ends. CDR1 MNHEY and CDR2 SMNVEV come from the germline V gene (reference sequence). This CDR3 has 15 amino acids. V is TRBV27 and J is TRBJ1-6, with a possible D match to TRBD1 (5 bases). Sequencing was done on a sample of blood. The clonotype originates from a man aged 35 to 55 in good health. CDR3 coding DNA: TGTGCCAGCGGGGCGGCAGGGCGATATAATTCACCCCTCCACTTT. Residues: CASGAAGRYNSPLHF.